This TCR beta chain was found in a study of blood T cell repertoires in COVID-19. Across the whole study: The study drew acute and convalescent COVID-19 samples from the United States, Italy and Spain. T cells, B-cell-depleted T cells, or PBMCs provided the cDNA or gDNA that served as material.

Assay used: immunoSEQ multiplex PCR; TCRdb lists only in-frame clones, some missing. The table has a few hundred thousand clones, 80% to 90% seen once. CDR3 length: 15 residues. The germline V gene has CDR1 SGHDN and CDR2 FVKESK. The ends were cut back, 3 bases at V and 8 bases at J, with 19 bases in the middle. The V call is TRBV14, the J call TRBJ1-1; no definite D call. The receptor was isolated from a man aged 18 to 29 with COVID-19, enrolled during active disease. Specimen: peripheral blood. The CDR3 loop reads CASSHRWRVGGEAFF. The CDR3 nucleotides are TGTGCCAGCAGCCATCGATGGAGGGTCGGCGGGGAAGCTTTCTTT. Full variable domain (rest looked up from reference TRBV14 and TRBJ1-1): EAGVTQFPSHSVIEKGQTVTLRCDPISGHDNLYWYRRVMGKEIKFLLHFVKESKQDESGMPNNRFLAERTGGTYSTLKVQPAELEDSGVYFCASSHRWRVGGEAFFGQGTRLTVV.